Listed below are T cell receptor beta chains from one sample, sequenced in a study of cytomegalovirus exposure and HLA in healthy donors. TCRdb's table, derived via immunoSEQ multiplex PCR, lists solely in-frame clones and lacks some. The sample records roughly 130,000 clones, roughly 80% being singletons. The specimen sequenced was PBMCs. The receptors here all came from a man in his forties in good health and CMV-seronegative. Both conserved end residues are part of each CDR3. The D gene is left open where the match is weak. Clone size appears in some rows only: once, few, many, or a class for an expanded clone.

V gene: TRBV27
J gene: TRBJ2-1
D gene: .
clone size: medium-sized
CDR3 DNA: TGTGCCAGCAGTGTTACTAGATCCTACAATGAGCAGTTCTTC
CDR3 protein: CASSVTRSYNEQFF

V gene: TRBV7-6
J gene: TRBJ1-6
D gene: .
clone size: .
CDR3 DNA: TGTGCCAGCAGCTTACGGACAAGAAATAATTCACCCCTCCACTTT
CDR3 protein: CASSLRTRNNSPLHF

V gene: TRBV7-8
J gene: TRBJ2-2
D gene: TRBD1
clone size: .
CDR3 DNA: TGTGCCAGCAGCTTAGACTACAGGGGGACCGGGGAGCTGTTTTTT
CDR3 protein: CASSLDYRGTGELFF

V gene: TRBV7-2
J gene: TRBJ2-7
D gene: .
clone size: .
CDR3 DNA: TGTGCCAGCAGCAGGGAACTAGGGGGCTACGAGCAGTACTTC
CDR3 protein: CASSRELGGYEQYF

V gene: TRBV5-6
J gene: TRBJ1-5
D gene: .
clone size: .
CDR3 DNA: TGTGCCAGCAGCTCCAGAAAATCACAGGGCGCGATCAATCAGCCCCAGCATTTT
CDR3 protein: CASSSRKSQGAINQPQHF

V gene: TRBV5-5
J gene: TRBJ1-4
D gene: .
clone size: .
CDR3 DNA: TGTGCCAGCAGTATCGGGACAACTAATGAAAAACTGTTTTTT
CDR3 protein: CASSIGTTNEKLFF

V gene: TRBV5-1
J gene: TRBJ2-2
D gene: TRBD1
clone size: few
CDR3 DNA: TGCGCCAGCTACTCGGGACAGGGCATCGGGGAGCTGTTTTTT
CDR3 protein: CASYSGQGIGELFF

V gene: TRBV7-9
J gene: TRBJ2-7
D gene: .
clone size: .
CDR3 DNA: TGTGCCAGCACCCGAACCGGTTTCGAGCAGTACTTC
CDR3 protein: CASTRTGFEQYF

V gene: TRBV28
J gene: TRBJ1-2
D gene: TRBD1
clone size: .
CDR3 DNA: TGTGCCAGCAGCCCTACAGGGGGAGGGTACTATGGCTACACCTTC
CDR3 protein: CASSPTGGGYYGYTF

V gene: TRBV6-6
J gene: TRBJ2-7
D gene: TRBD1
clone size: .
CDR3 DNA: TGTGCCAGCAGCCAGCAACCAACGGGACAGGGAATTTACTTC
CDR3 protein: CASSQQPTGQGIYF

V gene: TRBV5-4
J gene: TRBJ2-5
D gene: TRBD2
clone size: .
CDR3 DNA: TGTGCCAGCACCCGAGGGCGGGGGCAAGAGACCCAGTACTTC
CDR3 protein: CASTRGRGQETQYF

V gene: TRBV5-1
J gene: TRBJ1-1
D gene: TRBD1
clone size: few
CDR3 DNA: TGCGCCAGCAGCTTGGGGACAGGGTACACTGAAGCTTTCTTT
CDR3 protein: CASSLGTGYTEAFF

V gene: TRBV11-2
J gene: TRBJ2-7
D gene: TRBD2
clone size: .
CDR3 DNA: TGTGCCAGCAGCTTAGGCGGGAGGAGCTACGAGCAGTACTTC
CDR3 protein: CASSLGGRSYEQYF

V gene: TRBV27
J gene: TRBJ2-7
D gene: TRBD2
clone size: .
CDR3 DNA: TGTGCCAGCAGTTTGGGGACTAGCTCGTCCTACGAGCAGTACTTC
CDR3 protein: CASSLGTSSSYEQYF

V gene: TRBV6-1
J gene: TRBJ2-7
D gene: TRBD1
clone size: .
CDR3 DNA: TGTGCCAGCAGTGAAAGCGGGACAGGGGGCGTCTACGAGCAGTACTTC
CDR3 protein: CASSESGTGGVYEQYF

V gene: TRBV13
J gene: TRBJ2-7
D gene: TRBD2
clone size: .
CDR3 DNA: TGTGCCAGCAGCTTACTCCGCCGGGGGGCGGGAGGGCGATCCTACGAGCAGTACTTC
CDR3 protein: CASSLLRRGAGGRSYEQYF

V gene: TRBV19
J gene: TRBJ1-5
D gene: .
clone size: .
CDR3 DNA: TGTGCCAGTAGTGACGGACAAAGGTATTGGGGGGACAATCAGCCCCAGCATTTT
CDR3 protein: CASSDGQRYWGDNQPQHF

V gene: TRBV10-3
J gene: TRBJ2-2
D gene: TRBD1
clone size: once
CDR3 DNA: TGTGCCATTTCGTACAGGGGTCCCTCTTCCAGCACCGGGGAGCTGTTTTTT
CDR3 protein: CAISYRGPSSSTGELFF

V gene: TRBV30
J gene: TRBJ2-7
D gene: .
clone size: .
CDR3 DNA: TGTGCCTGGAGTGGGACACCCTACGAGCAGTACTTC
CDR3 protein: CAWSGTPYEQYF

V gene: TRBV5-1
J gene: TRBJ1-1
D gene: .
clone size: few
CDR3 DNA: TGCGCCAGCAGCTTGGAAGGGGGCACTGAAGCTTTCTTT
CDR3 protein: CASSLEGGTEAFF

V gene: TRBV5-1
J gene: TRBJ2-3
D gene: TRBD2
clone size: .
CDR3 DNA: TGCGCCAGCAGCTTGGCCAGGGACTACGATAGACAGTATTTT
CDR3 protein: CASSLARDYDRQYF

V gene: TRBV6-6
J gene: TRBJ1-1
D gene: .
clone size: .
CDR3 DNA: TGTGCCAGCAGTAACCTAATCGGGAGTGAAGCTTTCTTT
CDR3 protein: CASSNLIGSEAFF

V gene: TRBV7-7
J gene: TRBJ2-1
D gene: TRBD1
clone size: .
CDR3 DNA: TGTGCCAGCAGCATCCGACAGGGCGCGATTGAGCAGTTCTTC
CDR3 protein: CASSIRQGAIEQFF

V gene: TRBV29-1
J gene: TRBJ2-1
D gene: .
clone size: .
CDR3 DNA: TGCAGCGTTGTTGGGGCAAACAATGAGCAGTTCTTC
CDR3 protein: CSVVGANNEQFF

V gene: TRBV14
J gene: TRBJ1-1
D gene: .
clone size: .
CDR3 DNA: TGTGCCAGCAGCGAGATTGAAAAATCTGAAGCTTTCTTT
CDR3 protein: CASSEIEKSEAFF